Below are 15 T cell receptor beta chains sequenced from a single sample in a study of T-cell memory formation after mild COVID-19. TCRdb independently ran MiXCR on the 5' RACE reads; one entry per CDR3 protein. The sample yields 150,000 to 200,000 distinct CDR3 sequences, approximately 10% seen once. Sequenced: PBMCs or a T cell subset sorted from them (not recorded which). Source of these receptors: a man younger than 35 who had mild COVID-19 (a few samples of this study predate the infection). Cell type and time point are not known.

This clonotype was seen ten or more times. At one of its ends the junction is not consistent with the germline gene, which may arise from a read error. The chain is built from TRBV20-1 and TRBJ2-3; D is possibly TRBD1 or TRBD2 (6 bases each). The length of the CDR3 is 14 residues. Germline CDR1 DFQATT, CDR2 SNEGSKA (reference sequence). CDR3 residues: CSAIWDGGTDTQYF. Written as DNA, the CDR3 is TGCAGTGCAATCTGGGACGGGGGCACGGATACGCAGTATTTT.

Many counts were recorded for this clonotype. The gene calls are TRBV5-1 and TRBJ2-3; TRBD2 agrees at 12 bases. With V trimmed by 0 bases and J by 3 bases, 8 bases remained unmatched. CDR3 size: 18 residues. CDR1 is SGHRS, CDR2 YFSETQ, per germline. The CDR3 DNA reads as TGCGCCAGCAGCTTGGGTCCTAGCGGGGGGGCAGGGACAGATACGCAGTATTTT. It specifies CASSLGPSGGAGTDTQYF.

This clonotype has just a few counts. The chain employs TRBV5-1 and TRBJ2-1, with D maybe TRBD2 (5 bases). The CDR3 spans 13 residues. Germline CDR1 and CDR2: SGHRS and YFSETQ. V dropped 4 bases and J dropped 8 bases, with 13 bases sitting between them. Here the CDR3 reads CASSTDSSDEQFF. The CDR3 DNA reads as TGCGCCAGCAGCACGGACTCTTCAGATGAGCAGTTCTTC. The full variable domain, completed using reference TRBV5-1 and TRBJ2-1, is KAGVTQTPRYLIKTRGQQVTLSCSPISGHRSVSWYQQTPGQGLQFLFEYFSETQRNKGNFPGRFSGRQFSNSRSEMNVSTLELGDSALYLCASSTDSSDEQFFGPGTRLTVL.

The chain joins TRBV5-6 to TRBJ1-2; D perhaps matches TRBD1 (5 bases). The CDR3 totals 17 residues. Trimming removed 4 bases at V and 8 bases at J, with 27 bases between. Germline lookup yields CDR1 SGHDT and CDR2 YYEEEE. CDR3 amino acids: CASSPPNGAGFFGGYTF. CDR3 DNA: TGTGCCAGCAGCCCGCCGAATGGGGCAGGGTTCTTTGGCGGCTACACCTTC.

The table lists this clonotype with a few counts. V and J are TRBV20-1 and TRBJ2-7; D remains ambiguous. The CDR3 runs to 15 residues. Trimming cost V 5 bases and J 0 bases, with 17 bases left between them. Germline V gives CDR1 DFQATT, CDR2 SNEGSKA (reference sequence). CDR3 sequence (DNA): TGCAGTGCTTTGGACCCGAGAGGCAGCTCCTACGAGCAGTACGTC. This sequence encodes CSALDPRGSSYEQYV.

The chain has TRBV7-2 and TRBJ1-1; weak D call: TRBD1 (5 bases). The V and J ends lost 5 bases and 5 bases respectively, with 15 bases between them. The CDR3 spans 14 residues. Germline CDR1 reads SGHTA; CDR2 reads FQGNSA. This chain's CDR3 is CASSPLYRGTEAFF. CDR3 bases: TGTGCCAGCAGCCCACTTTATCGGGGGACTGAAGCTTTCTTT.

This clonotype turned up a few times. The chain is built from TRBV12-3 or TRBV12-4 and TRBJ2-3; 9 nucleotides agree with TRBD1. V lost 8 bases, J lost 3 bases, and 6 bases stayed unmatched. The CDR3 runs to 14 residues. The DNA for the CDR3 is TGTGCCAGCTGTTGGGGACAGGGTACAGATACGCAGTATTTT. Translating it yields CASCWGQGTDTQYF.

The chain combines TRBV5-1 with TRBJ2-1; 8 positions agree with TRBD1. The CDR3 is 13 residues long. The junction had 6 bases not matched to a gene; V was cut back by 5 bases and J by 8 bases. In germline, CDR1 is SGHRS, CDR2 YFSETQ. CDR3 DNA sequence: TGCGCCAGCAGTTTCCAGGGGGCGGATGAGCAGTTCTTC. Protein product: CASSFQGADEQFF.

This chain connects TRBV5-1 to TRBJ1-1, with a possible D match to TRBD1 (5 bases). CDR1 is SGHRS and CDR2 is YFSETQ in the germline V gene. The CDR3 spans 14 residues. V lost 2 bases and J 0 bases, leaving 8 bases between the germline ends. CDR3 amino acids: CASSLGVMNTEAFF. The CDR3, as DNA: TGCGCCAGCAGCTTAGGGGTAATGAACACTGAAGCTTTCTTT.

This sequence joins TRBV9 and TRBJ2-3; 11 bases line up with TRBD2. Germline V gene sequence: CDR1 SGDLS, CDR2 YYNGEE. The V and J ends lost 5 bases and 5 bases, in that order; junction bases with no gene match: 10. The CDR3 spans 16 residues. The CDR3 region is CASSSSSGGWKDTQYF. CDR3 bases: TGTGCCAGCAGTTCCTCTAGCGGGGGGTGGAAAGATACGCAGTATTTT. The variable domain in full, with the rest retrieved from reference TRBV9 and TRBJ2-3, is DSGVTQTPKHLITATGQRVTLRCSPRSGDLSVYWYQQSLDQGLQFLIQYYNGEERAKGNILERFSAQQFPDLHSELNLSSLELGDSALYFCASSSSSGGWKDTQYFGPGTRLTVL.

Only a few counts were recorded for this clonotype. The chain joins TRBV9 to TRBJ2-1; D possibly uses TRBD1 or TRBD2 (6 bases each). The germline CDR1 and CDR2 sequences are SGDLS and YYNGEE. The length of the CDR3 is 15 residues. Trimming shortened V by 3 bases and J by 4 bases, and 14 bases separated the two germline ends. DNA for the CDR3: TGTGCCAGCAGCGAGGAGGAGGGGACATACAATGAGCAGTTCTTC. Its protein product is CASSEEEGTYNEQFF.

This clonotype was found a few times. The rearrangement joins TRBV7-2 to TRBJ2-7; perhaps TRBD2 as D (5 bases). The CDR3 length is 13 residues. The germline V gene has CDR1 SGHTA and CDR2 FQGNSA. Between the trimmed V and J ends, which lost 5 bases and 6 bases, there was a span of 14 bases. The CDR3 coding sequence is TGTGCCAGCAGCCCCGCCGGGGTAAGCGAGCAGTACGTC. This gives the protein CASSPAGVSEQYV.

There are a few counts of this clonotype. The CDR3, as DNA: TGCGCCAGCAGCTTGGAGGGACAGGGGAATGAAAAACTGTTTTTT. Translated: CASSLEGQGNEKLFF. The V gene is TRBV5-1, the J gene TRBJ1-4; 10 nucleotides line up with TRBD1. Germline CDR1 is SGHRS and CDR2 is YFSETQ. The CDR3 contains 15 residues. Trimming took 0 bases from V and 5 from J; bases not matched to a gene: 1.

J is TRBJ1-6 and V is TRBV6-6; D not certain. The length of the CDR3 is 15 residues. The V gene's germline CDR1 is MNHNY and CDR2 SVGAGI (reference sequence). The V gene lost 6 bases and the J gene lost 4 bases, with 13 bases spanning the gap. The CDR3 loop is CASSRSGSYNSPLHF. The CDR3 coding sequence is TGTGCCAGCAGCCGGTCGGGGTCGTATAATTCACCCCTCCACTTT.

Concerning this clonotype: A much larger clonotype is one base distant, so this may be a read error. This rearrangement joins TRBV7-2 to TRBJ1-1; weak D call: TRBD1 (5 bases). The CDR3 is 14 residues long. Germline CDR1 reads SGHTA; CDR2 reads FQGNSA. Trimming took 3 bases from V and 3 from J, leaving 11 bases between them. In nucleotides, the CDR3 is TGTGCCAGCAGCTTTCATGGGGCGGACACTGAAGCTTTCTTT. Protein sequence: CASSFHGADTEAFF.